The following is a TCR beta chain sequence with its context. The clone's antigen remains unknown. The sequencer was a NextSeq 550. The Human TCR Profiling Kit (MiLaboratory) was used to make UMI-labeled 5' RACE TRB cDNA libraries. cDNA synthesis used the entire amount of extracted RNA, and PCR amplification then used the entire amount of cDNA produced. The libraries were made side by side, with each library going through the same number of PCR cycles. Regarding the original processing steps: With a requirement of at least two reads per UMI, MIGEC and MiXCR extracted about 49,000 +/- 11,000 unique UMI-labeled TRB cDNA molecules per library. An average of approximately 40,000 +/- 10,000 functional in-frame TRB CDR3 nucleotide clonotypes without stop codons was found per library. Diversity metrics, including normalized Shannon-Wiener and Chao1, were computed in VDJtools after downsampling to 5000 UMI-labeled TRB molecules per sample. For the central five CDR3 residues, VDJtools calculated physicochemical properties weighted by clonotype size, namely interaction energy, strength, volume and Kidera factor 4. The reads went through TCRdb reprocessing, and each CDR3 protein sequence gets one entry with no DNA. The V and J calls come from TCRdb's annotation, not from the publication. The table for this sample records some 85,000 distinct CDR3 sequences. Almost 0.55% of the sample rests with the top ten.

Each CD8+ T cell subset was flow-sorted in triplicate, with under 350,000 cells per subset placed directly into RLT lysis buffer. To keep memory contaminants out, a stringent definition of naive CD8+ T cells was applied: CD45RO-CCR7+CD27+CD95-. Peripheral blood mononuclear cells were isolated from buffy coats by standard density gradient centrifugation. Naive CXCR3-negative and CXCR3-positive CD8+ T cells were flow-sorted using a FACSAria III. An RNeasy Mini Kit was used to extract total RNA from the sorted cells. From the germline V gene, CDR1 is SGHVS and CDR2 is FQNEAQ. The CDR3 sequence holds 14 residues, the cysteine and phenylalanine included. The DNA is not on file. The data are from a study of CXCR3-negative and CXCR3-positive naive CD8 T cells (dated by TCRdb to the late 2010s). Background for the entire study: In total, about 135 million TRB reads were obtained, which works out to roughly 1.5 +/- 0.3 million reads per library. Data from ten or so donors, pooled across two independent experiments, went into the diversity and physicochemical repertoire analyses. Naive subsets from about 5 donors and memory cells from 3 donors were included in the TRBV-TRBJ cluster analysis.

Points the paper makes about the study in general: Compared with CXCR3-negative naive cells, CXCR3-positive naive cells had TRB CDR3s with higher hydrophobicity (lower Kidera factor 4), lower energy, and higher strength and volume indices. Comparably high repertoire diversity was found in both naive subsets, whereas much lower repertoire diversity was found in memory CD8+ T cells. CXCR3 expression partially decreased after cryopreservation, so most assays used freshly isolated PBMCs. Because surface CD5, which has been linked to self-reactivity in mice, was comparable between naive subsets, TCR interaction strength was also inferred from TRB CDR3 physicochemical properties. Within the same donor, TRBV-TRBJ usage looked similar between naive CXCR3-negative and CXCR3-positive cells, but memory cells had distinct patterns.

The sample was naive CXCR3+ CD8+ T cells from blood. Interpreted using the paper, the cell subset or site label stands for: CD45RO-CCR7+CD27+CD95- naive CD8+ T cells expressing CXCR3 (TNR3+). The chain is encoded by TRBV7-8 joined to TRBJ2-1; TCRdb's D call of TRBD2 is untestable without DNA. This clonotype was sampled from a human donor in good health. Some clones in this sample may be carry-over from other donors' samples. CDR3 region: CASSLLEDGNEQFF. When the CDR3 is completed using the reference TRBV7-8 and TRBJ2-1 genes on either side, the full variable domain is GAGVSQSPRYKVAKRGQDVALRCDPISGHVSLFWYQQALGQGPEFLTYFQNEAQLDKSGLPSDRFFAERPEGSVSTLKIQRTQQEDSAVYLCASSLLEDGNEQFFGPGTRLTVL.